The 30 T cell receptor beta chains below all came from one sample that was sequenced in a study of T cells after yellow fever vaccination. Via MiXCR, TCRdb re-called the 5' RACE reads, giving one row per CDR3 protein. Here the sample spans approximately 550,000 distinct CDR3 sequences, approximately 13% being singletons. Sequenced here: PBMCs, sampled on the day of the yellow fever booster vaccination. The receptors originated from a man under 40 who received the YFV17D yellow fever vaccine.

DNA for the CDR3: TGTGCCAGCAGACCCCAAGTCCAAAACAATGAGCAGTTCTTC. It specifies CASRPQVQNNEQFF. The chain carries TRBV7-9 and TRBJ2-1; D call uncertain. Between the trimmed V and J ends, which lost 6 bases and 5 bases, there was a span of 14 bases. The CDR3 consists of 14 residues. CDR1 and CDR2 (germline): SEHNR, FQNEAQ (reference sequence).

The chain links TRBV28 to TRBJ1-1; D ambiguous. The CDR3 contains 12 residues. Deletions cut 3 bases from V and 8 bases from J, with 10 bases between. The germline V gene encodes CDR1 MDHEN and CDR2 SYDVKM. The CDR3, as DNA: TGTGCCAGCAGTTTCGGTCCGAACGAAGCTTTCTTT. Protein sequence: CASSFGPNEAFF.

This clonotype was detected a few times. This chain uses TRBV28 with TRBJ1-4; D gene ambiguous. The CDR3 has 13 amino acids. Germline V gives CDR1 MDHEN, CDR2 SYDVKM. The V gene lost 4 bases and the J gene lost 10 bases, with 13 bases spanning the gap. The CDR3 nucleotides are TGTGCCAGCAGTTGGGGTGCCTCGGGAAAACTGTTTTTT. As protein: CASSWGASGKLFF. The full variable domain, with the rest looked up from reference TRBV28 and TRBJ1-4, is DVKVTQSSRYLVKRTGEKVFLECVQDMDHENMFWYRQDPGLGLRLIYFSYDVKMKEKGDIPEGYSVSREKKERFSLILESASTNQTSMYLCASSWGASGKLFFGSGTQLSVL.

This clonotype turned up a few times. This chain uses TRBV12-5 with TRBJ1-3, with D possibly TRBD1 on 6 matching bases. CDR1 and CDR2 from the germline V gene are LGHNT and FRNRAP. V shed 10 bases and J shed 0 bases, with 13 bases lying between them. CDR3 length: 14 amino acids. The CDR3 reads CATEQGNSGNTIYF. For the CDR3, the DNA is TGTGCTACCGAGCAGGGGAACTCTGGAAACACCATATATTTT.

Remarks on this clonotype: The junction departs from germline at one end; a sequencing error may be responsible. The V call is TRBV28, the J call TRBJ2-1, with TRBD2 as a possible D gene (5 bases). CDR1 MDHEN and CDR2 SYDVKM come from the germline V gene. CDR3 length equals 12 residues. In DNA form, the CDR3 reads TGTGTCAGCAGTCGCGGACTGCCCGAGCAGTTCTTC. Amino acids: CVSSRGLPEQFF.

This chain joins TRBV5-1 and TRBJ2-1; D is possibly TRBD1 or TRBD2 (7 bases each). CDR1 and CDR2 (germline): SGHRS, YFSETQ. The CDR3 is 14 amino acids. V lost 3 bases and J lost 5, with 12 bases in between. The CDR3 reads CASSWEGTDNEQFF. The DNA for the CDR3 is TGCGCCAGCAGCTGGGAGGGGACAGACAATGAGCAGTTCTTC.

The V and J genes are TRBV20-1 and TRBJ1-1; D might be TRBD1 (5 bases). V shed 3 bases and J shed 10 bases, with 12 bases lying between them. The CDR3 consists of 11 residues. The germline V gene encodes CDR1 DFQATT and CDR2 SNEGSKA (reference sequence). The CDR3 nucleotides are TGCAGTGCTAGCTACCAACAGGCAGCTTTCTTT. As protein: CSASYQQAAFF.

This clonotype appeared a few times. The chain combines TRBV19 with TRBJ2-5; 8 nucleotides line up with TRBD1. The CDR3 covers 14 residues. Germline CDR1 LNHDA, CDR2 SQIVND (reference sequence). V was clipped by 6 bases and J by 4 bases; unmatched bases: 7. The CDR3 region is CASRTTGEAETQYF. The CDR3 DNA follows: TGTGCCAGTAGGACGACAGGGGAGGCAGAGACCCAGTACTTC.

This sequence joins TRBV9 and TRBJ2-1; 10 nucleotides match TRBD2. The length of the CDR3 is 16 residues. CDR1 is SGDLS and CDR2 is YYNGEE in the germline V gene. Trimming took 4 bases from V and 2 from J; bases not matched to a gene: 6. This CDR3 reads CASSHPSGRAYNEQFF. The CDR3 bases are TGTGCCAGCAGCCACCCCAGCGGGAGGGCCTACAATGAGCAGTTCTTC. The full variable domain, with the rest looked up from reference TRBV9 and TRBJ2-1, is DSGVTQTPKHLITATGQRVTLRCSPRSGDLSVYWYQQSLDQGLQFLIQYYNGEERAKGNILERFSAQQFPDLHSELNLSSLELGDSALYFCASSHPSGRAYNEQFFGPGTRLTVL.

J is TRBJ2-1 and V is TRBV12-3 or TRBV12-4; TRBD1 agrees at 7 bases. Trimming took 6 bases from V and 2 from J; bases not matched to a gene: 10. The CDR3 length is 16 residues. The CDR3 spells CASSLWDSPTYNEQFF. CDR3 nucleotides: TGTGCCAGCAGCTTATGGGACAGCCCTACCTACAATGAGCAGTTCTTC.

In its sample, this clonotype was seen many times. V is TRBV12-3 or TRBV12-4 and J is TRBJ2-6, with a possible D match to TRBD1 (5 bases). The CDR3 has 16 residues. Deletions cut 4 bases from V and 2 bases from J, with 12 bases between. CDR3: CASSSSGKAGANVLTF. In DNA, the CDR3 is TGTGCCAGCAGTTCATCAGGGAAAGCTGGGGCCAACGTCCTGACTTTC.

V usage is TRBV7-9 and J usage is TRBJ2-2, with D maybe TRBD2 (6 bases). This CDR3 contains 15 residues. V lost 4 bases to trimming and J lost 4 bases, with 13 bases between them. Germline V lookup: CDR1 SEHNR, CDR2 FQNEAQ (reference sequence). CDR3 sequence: CASSWAGTSTGELFF. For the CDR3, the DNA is TGTGCCAGCAGCTGGGCCGGGACTTCCACCGGGGAGCTGTTTTTT. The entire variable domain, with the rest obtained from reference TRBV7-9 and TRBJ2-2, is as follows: DTGVSQNPRHKITKRGQNVTFRCDPISEHNRLYWYRQTLGQGPEFLTYFQNEAQLEKSRLLSDRFSAERPKGSFSTLEIQRTEQGDSAMYLCASSWAGTSTGELFFGEGSRLTVL.

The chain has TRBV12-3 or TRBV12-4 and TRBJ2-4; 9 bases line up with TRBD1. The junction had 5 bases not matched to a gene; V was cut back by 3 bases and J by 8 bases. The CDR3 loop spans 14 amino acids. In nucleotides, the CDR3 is TGTGCCAGCAGTTTTGGGGACAGGGTCGACATTCAGTACTTC. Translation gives CASSFGDRVDIQYF.

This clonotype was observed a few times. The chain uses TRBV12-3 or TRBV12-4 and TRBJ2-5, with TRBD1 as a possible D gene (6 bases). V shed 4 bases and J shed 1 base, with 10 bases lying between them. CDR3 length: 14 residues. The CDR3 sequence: CASSSGHVQETQYF. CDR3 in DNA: TGTGCCAGCAGTTCGGGACACGTCCAAGAGACCCAGTACTTC.

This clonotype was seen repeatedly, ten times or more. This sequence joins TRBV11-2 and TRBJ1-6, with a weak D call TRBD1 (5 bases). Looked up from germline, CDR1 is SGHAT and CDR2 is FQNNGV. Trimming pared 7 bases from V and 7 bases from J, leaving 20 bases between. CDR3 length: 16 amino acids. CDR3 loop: CASTSRAGLKNSPLHF. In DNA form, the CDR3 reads TGTGCCAGCACCTCACGGGCAGGGTTAAAAAATTCACCCCTCCACTTT.

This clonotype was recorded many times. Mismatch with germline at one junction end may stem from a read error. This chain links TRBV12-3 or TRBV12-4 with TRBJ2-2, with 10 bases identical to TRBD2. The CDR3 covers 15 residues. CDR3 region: CASSLAGGNTGELFF. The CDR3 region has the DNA TGTGCCAGCAGCTTAGCGGGAGGCAACACCGGGGAGCTGTTTTTT.

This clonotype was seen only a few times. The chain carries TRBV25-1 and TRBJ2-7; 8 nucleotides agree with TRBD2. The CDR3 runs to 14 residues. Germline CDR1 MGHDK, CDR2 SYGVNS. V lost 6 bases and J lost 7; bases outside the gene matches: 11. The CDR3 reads CASRSWSGSFEQYF. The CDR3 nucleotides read TGTGCCAGCAGGAGTTGGAGCGGGAGTTTTGAGCAGTACTTC.

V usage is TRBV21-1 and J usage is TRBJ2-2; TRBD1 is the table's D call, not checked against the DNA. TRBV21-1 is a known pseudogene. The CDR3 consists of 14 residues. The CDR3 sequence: CASSSLCLTGELFF. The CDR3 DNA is TGTGCCAGCAGCAGTCTCTGTCTCACCGGGGAGCTGTTTTTT.

The CDR3 sequence is CASSPSRETGRGLVGGEQFF. DNA of the CDR3: TGCGCCAGCAGCCCCTCCCGGGAAACAGGGAGGGGACTAGTCGGCGGTGAGCAGTTCTTC. The chain combines TRBV5-1 with TRBJ2-1; 8 nucleotides match TRBD2. The V gene end was trimmed by 4 bases and the J gene end by 9 bases; junction bases not matched to a gene: 27. This CDR3 contains 20 residues. CDR1 and CDR2 (germline): SGHRS, YFSETQ.

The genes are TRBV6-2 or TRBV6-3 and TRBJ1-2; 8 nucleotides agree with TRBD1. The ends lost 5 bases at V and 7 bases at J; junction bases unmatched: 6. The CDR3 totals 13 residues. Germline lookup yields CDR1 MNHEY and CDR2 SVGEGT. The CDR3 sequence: CASSAAGTGGYTF. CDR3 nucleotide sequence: TGTGCCAGCAGTGCCGCCGGGACAGGTGGCTACACCTTC.

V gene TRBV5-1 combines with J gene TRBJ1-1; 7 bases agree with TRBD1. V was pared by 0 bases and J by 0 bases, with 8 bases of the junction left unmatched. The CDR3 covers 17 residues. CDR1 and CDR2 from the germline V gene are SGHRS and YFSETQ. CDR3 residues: CASSLALEGQMNTEAFF. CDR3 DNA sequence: TGCGCCAGCAGCTTGGCCCTTGAGGGACAGATGAACACTGAAGCTTTCTTT. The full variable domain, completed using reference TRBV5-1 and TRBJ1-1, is KAGVTQTPRYLIKTRGQQVTLSCSPISGHRSVSWYQQTPGQGLQFLFEYFSETQRNKGNFPGRFSGRQFSNSRSEMNVSTLELGDSALYLCASSLALEGQMNTEAFFGQGTRLTVV.

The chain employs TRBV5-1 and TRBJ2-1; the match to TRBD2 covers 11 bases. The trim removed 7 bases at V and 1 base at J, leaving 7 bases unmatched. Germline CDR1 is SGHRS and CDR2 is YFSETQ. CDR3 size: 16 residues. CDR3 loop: CASQTSGSFSYNEQFF. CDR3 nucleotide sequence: TGCGCCAGCCAAACTAGCGGGAGCTTTTCCTACAATGAGCAGTTCTTC. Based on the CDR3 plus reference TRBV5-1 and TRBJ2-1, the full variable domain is KAGVTQTPRYLIKTRGQQVTLSCSPISGHRSVSWYQQTPGQGLQFLFEYFSETQRNKGNFPGRFSGRQFSNSRSEMNVSTLELGDSALYLCASQTSGSFSYNEQFFGPGTRLTVL.

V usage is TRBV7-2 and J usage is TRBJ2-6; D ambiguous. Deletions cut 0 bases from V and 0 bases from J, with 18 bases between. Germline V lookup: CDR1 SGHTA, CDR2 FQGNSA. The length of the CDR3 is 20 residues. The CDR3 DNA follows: TGTGCCAGCAGCTTAGCGCTAATTTCGGGTGTAGCCTCTGGGGCCAACGTCCTGACTTTC. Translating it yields CASSLALISGVASGANVLTF.

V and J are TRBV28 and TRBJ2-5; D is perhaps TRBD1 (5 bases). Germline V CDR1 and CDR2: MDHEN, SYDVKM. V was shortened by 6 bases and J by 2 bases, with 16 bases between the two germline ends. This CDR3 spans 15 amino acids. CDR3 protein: CASSIAQTAQETQYF. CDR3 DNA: TGTGCCAGCAGCATAGCCCAGACAGCACAAGAGACCCAGTACTTC. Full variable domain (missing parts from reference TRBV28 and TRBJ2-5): DVKVTQSSRYLVKRTGEKVFLECVQDMDHENMFWYRQDPGLGLRLIYFSYDVKMKEKGDIPEGYSVSREKKERFSLILESASTNQTSMYLCASSIAQTAQETQYFGPGTRLLVL.

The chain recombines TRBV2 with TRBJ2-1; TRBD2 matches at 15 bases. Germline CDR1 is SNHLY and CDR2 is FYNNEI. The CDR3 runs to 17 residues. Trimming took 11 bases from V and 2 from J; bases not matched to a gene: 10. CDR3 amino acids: CAVRTSGRALPYNEQFF. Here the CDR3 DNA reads TGTGCCGTTCGGACTAGCGGGAGGGCCCTCCCCTACAATGAGCAGTTCTTC.

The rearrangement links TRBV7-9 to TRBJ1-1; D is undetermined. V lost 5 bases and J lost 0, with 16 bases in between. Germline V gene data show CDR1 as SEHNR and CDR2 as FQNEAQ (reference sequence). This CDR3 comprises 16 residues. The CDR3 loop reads CASSPHSTEVNTEAFF. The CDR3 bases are TGTGCCAGCAGCCCTCATTCAACGGAGGTGAACACTGAAGCTTTCTTT.

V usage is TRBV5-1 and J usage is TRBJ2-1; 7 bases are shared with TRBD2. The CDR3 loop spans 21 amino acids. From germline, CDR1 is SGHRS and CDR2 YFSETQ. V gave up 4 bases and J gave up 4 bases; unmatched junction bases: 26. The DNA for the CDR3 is TGCGCCAGCAGCCCAATCCTTAATCCTCCGCTAGCGGCATTGGGGTACAATGAGCAGTTCTTC. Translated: CASSPILNPPLAALGYNEQFF.

CDR3 region: CSADQLAGEANEQFF. The CDR3 DNA reads TGCAGTGCCGATCAACTAGCGGGAGAGGCGAATGAGCAGTTCTTC. The chain carries TRBV20-1 and TRBJ2-1; 11 bases agree with TRBD2. The CDR3 is made up of 15 amino acids. The germline V gene has CDR1 DFQATT and CDR2 SNEGSKA (reference sequence). V shed 6 bases and J 7 bases; nucleotides not matched to a gene: 11.

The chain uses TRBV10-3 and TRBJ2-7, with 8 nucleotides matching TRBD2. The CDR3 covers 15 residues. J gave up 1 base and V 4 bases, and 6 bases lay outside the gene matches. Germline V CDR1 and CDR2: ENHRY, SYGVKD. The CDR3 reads CAISGGSGKSYEQYF. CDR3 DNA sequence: TGTGCCATCAGTGGGGGTAGCGGGAAATCCTACGAGCAGTACTTC.

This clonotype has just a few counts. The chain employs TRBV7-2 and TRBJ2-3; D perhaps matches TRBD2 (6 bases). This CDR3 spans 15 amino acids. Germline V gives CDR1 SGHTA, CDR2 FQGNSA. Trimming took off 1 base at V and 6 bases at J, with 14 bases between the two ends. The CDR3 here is CASSLVPGVGDTQYF. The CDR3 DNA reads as TGTGCCAGCAGCTTAGTACCGGGAGTAGGGGATACGCAGTATTTT.